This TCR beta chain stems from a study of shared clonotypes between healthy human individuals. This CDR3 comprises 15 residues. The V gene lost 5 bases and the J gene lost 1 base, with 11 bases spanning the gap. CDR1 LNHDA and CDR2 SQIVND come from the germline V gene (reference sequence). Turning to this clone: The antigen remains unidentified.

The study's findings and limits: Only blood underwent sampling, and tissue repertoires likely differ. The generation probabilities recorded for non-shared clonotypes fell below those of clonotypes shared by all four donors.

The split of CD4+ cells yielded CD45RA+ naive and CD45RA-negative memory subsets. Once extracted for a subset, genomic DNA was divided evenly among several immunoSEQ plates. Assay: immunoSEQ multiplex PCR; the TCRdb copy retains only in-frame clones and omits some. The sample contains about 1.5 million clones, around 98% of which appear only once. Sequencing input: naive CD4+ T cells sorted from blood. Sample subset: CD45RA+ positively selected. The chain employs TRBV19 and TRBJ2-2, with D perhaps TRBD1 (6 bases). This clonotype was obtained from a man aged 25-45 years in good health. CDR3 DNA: TGTGCCAGTAGTGGAATAGGGGGGAACACCGGGGAGCTGTTTTTT. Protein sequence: CASSGIGGNTGELFF.